This T cell receptor (beta chain) originates from a study of blood T cell repertoires in COVID-19. Turning to the study itself: Both acute and convalescent COVID-19 samples were obtained from the United States, Italy and Spain.

Cohort allocation depended upon clinical history that participants reported. Cohort 3 donors counted as recovered after two negative PCRs, clearance, or resolved symptoms. Looked up from germline, CDR1 is LNHDA and CDR2 is SQIVND (reference sequence). The CDR3 extends over 14 amino acids. J gave up 1 base and V 4 bases, and 3 bases lay outside the gene matches. Original handling: Reference gene primer amplification yielded estimated nucleated cell counts. Measured with immunoSEQ multiplex PCR; TCRdb has only the in-frame clones, and not every one. Clonal size and the V and J genes are those of that table, whereas D and trimming came from the DNA. The sample includes roughly 330,000 clones, approximately 90% of them seen just once.

Source material: PBMCs or T cells enriched from blood (not recorded which). V and J are TRBV19 and TRBJ1-1; 7 bases are a match to TRBD1. This clonotype was obtained from a woman in her late teens or twenties who had recovered from COVID-19. CDR3 loop: CASSRTGGNTEAFF. The CDR3 DNA reads as TGTGCCAGTAGTAGGACAGGTGGGAACACTGAAGCTTTCTTT.